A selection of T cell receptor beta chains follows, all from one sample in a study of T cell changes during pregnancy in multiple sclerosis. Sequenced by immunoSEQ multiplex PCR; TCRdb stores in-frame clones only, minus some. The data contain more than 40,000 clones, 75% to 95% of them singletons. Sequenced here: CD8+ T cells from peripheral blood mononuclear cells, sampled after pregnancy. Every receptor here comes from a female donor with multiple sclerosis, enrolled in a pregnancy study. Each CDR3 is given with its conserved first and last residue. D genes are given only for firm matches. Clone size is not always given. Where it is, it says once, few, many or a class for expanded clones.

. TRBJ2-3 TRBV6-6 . CASSYAEGANTQYF TGTGCCAGCAGTTACGCGGAAGGGGCAAATACGCAGTATTTT
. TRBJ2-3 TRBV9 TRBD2 CASSPSGGPGDTQYF TGTGCCAGCAGCCCCAGCGGGGGGCCGGGAGATACGCAGTATTTT
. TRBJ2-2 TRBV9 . CASSARWGRSTGELFF TGTGCCAGCAGCGCCCGGTGGGGGAGGTCGACCGGGGAGCTGTTTTTT
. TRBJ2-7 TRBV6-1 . CASSPYYEQYF TGTGCCAGCAGCCCCTATTACGAGCAGTACTTC
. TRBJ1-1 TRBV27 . CASGLGRHTEAFF TGTGCCAGCGGACTTGGTAGGCACACTGAAGCTTTCTTT
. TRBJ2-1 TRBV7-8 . CASSFQGRDEQFF TGTGCCAGCAGCTTTCAGGGGCGCGATGAGCAGTTCTTC
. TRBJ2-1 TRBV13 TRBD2 CASSLEGLANYNEQFF TGTGCCAGCAGCTTAGAGGGACTAGCGAACTACAATGAGCAGTTCTTC
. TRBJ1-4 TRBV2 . CASNGGFYEKLFF TGTGCCAGCAATGGGGGGTTTTATGAAAAACTGTTTTTT
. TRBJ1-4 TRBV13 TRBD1 CASSYGQGNEKLFF TGTGCCAGCAGCTACGGACAGGGGAATGAAAAACTGTTTTTT
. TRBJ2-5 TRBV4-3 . CASSQDGGETQYF TGCGCCAGCAGCCAAGACGGTGGAGAGACCCAGTACTTC
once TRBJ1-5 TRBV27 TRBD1 CASRPGTGSSQPQHF TGTGCCAGCAGGCCCGGGACAGGGAGCAGTCAGCCCCAGCATTTT
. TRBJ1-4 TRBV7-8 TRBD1 CASSGSRGLDEKLFF TGTGCCAGCAGCGGCTCCAGGGGGCTAGATGAAAAACTGTTTTTT
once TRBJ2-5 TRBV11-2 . CASSLVGRVQETQYF TGTGCCAGCAGCTTAGTAGGCAGGGTTCAAGAGACCCAGTACTTC
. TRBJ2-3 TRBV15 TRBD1 CATSGQGTDTQYF TGTGCCACCAGCGGACAGGGCACAGATACGCAGTATTTT
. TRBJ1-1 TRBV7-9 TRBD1 CASRPGGNTEAFF TGTGCCAGCAGGCCAGGGGGTAACACTGAAGCTTTCTTT
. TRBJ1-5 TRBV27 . CASRRQNNQPQHF TGTGCCAGCAGGCGACAGAATAATCAGCCCCAGCATTTT
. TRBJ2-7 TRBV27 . CASRGSGYEQYF TGTGCCAGCAGGGGGAGTGGGTACGAGCAGTACTTC
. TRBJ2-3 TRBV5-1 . CASSLNTDTQYF TGCGCCAGCAGCCTAAACACAGATACGCAGTATTTT
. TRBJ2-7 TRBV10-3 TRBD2 CAISPGLADEQYF TGTGCCATCAGTCCAGGGCTAGCGGACGAGCAGTACTTC
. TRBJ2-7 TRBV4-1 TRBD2 CASSLGVSGGGYEQYF TGCGCCAGCAGCCTGGGGGTGTCGGGGGGGGGCTACGAGCAGTACTTC
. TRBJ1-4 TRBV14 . CASSHLKTGGSNEKLFF TGTGCCAGCAGCCATCTTAAGACGGGGGGATCTAATGAAAAACTGTTTTTT
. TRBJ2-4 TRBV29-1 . CSAESGTGSGADIQYF TGCAGCGCCGAGAGCGGGACCGGGTCAGGGGCGGACATTCAGTACTTC
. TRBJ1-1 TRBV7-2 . CASSLPPYYRVEAFF TGTGCCAGCAGCTTACCGCCTTATTACAGGGTTGAAGCTTTCTTT
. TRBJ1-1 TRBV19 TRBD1 CASSIGQGNTEAFF TGTGCCAGTAGTATTGGACAGGGTAACACTGAAGCTTTCTTT
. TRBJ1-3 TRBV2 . CASSDPRPSGNTIYF TGTGCCAGCAGTGACCCCAGGCCGTCAGGAAACACCATATATTTT
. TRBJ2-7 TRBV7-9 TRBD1 CASSLQGAYEQYF TGTGCCAGCAGCTTACAGGGGGCTTACGAGCAGTACTTC
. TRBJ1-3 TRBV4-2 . CASSQEEGSVSGNTIYF TGTGCCAGCAGCCAAGAAGAAGGGAGCGTCTCTGGAAACACCATATATTTT
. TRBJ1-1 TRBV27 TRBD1 CASSLWVGGSSTEAFF TGTGCCAGCAGTTTATGGGTAGGGGGCTCTAGCACTGAAGCTTTCTTT
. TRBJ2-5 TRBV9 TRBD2 CASSVGVAGGPETQYF TGTGCCAGCAGCGTAGGGGTAGCGGGGGGGCCGGAGACCCAGTACTTC
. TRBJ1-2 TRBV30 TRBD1 CAWSQFPGQGRIGGYTF TGTGCCTGGAGTCAATTTCCGGGACAGGGTAGGATCGGTGGCTACACCTTC
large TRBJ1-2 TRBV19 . CASSMWAAVAYGYTF TGTGCCAGTAGTATGTGGGCCGCCGTTGCCTATGGCTACACCTTC
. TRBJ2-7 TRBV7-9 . CASSLADKTYEQYF TGTGCCAGCAGCTTAGCGGACAAGACCTACGAGCAGTACTTC
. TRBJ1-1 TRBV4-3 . CASSQDLGGGNTEAFF TGCGCCAGCAGCCAAGATCTGGGGGGGGGCAATACTGAAGCTTTCTTT
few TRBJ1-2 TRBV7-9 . CASTLKQGRNYGYTF TGTGCCAGCACGCTAAAACAGGGACGAAACTATGGCTACACCTTC
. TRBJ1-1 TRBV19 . CASSTSLSGEAFF TGTGCCAGTAGTACCTCTCTCTCAGGGGAAGCTTTCTTT
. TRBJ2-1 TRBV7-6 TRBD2 CASSQAGGYNEQFF TGTGCCAGCAGCCAAGCGGGAGGCTACAATGAGCAGTTCTTC
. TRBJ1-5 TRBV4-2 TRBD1 CASSGRQGALQPQHF TGTGCCAGCAGCGGCCGACAGGGGGCGTTACAGCCCCAGCATTTT
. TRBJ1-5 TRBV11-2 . CASSPGHNQPQHF TGTGCCAGCAGCCCGGGACATAATCAGCCCCAGCATTTT
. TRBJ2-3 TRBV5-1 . CASSLGAGVHTDTQYF TGCGCCAGCAGCTTGGGGGCAGGGGTCCACACAGATACGCAGTATTTT
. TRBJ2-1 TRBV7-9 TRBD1 CASSWTGAHIKYNEQFF TGTGCCAGCAGCTGGACAGGCGCCCACATAAAATACAATGAGCAGTTCTTC
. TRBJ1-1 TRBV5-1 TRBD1 CASSPGQEDSSAFF TGCGCCAGCAGCCCGGGACAGGAGGATTCTTCGGCTTTCTTT
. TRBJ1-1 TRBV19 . CASSPSLNTEAFF TGTGCCAGTAGCCCCTCCTTGAACACTGAAGCTTTCTTT
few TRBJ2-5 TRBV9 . CASSTEQYQETQYF TGTGCCAGCAGCACGGAACAGTACCAAGAGACCCAGTACTTC
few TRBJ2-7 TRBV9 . CASSVAVGGYEQYF TGTGCCAGCAGCGTAGCCGTGGGGGGTTACGAGCAGTACTTC
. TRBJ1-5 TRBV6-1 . CASTVWGLGNQPQHF TGTGCCAGCACTGTCTGGGGACTGGGCAATCAGCCCCAGCATTTT
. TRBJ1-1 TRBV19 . CASSIGHLNTEAFF TGTGCCAGTAGTATTGGACATCTGAACACTGAAGCTTTCTTT
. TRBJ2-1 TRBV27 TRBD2 CASRVGTSGINEQFF TGTGCCAGCAGGGTGGGGACTAGCGGGATCAATGAGCAGTTCTTC
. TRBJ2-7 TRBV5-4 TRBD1 CASSLGDRVHEQYF TGTGCCAGCAGCTTGGGGGACAGGGTGCACGAGCAGTACTTC
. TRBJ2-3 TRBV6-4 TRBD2 CASMDPSGRASDTQYF TGTGCCAGCATGGACCCTAGCGGGAGGGCCTCAGATACGCAGTATTTT
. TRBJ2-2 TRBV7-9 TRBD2 CASSSSYGRWAGELFF TGTGCCAGCAGCTCCTCATACGGGAGGTGGGCCGGGGAGCTGTTTTTT